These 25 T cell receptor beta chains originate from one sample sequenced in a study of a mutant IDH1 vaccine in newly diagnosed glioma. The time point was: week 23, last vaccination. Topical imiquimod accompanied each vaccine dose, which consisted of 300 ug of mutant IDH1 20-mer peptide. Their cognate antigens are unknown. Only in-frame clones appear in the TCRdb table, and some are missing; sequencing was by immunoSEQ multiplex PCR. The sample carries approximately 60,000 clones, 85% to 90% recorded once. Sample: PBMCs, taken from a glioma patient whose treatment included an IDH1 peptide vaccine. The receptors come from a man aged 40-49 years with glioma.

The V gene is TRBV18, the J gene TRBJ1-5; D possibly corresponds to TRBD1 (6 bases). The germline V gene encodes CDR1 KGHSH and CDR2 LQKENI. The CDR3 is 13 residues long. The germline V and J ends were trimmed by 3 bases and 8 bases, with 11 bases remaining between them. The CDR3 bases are TGTGCCAGCTCACCGGGGGGGGCTGAGCCCCAGCATTTT. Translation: CASSPGGAEPQHF.

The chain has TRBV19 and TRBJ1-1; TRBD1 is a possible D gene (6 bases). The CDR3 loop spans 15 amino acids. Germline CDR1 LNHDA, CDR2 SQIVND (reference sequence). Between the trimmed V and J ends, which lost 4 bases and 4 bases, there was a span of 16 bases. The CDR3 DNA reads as TGTGCCAGTAGTACGGGACACTCCGACGGCACTGAAGCTTTCTTT. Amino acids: CASSTGHSDGTEAFF.

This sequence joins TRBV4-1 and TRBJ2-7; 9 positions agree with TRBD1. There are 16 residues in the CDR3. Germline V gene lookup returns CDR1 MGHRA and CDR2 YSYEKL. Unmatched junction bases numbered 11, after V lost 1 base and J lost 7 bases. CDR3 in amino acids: CASSQAWTGEAREQYF. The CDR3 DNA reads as TGCGCCAGCAGCCAAGCCTGGACAGGGGAGGCGAGGGAGCAGTACTTC.

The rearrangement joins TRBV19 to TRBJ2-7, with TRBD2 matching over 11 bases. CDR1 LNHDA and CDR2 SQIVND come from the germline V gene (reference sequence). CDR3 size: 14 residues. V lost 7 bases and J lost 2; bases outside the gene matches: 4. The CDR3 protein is CASTVAGGAYEQYF. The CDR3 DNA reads TGTGCCAGTACGGTAGCGGGAGGGGCCTACGAGCAGTACTTC.

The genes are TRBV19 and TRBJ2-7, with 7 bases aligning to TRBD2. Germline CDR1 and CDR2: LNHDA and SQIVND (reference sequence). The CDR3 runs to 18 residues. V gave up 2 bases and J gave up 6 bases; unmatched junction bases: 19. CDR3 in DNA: TGTGCCAGTAGTATATCGCCTCCCGTCCGGGGGAGGGCGTCCGAGCAGTACTTC. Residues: CASSISPPVRGRASEQYF.

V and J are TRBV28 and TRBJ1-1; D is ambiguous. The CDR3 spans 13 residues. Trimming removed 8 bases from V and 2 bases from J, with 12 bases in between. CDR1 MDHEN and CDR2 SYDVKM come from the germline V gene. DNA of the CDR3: TGTGCCAGCTGCTTGGGATTCAACACTGAAGCTTTCTTT. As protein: CASCLGFNTEAFF.

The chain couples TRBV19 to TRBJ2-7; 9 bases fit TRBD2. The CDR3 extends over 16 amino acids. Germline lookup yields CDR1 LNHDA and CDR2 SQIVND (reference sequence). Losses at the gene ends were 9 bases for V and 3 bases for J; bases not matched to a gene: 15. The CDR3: CARPGTSFTRIYEQYF. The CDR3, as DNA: TGTGCCAGGCCCGGGACTAGCTTTACCCGGATCTACGAGCAGTACTTC.

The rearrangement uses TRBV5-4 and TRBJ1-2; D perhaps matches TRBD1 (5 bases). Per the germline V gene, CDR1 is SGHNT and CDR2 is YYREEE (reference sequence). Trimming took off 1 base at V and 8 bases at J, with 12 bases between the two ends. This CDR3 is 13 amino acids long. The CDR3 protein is CASSLSQGGGYTF. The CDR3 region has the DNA TGTGCCAGCAGCTTGAGTCAGGGAGGCGGCTACACCTTC.

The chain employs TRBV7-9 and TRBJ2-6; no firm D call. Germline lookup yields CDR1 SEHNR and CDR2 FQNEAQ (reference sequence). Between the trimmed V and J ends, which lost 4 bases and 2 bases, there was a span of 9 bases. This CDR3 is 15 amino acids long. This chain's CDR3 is CASSSRLTGANVLTF. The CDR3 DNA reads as TGTGCCAGCAGCTCCCGTCTTACTGGGGCCAACGTCCTGACTTTC.

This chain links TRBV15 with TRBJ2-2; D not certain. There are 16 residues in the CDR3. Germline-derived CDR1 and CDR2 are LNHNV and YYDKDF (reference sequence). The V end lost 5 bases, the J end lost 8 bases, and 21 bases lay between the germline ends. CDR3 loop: CATSSKQLIGSGELFF. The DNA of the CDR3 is TGTGCCACCAGCTCCAAACAGTTAATTGGGTCGGGGGAGCTGTTTTTT.

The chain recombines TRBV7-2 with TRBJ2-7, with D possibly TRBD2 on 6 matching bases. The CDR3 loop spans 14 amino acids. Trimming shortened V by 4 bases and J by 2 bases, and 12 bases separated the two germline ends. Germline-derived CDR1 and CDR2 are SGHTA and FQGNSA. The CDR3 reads CASSSQEGPYEQYF. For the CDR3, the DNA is TGTGCCAGCAGCTCCCAGGAGGGGCCCTACGAGCAGTACTTC. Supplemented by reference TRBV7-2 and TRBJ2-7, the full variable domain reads GAGVSQSPSNKVTEKGKDVELRCDPISGHTALYWYRQSLGQGLEFLIYFQGNSAPDKSGLPSDRFSAERTGGSVSTLTIQRTQQEDSAVYLCASSSQEGPYEQYFGPGTRLTVT.

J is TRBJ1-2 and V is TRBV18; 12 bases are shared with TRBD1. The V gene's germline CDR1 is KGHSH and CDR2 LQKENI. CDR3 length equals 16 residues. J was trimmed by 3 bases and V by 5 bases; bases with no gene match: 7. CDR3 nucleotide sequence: TGTGCCAGCTCAACGGGGACAGGGGGCCGAGACTATGGCTACACCTTC. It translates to CASSTGTGGRDYGYTF.

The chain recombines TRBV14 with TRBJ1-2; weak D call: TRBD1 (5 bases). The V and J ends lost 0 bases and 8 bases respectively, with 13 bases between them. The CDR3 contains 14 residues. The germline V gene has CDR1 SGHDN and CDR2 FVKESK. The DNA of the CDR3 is TGTGCCAGCAGCCAAGATAGGGGTTCGGGCGGCTACACCTTC. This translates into CASSQDRGSGGYTF.

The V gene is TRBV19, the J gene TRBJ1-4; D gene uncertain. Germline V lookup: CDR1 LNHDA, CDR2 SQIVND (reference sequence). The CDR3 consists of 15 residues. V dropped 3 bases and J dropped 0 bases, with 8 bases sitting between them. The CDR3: CASSIRSSTNEKLFF. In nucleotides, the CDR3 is TGTGCCAGTAGTATTCGGAGCTCAACTAATGAAAAACTGTTTTTT.

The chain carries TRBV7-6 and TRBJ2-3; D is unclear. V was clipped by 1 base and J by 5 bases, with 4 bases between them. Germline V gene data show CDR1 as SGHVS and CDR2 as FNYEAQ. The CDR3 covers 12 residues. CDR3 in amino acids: CASSLVGDTQYF. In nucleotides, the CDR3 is TGTGCCAGCAGCTTAGTTGGAGATACGCAGTATTTT.

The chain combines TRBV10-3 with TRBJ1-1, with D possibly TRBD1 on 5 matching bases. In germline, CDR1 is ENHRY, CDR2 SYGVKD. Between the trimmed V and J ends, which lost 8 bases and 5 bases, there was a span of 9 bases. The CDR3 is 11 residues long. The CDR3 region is CAIRWGTEAFF. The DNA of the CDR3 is TGTGCCATCCGGTGGGGGACTGAAGCTTTCTTT.

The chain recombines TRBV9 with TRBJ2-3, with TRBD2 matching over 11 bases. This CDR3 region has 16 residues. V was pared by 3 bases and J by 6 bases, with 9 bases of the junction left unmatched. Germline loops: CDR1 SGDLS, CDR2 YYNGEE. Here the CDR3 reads CASSAASGRNSDTQYF. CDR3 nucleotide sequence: TGTGCCAGCAGCGCCGCTAGCGGGAGGAATTCTGATACGCAGTATTTT. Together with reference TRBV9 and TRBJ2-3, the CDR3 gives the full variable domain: DSGVTQTPKHLITATGQRVTLRCSPRSGDLSVYWYQQSLDQGLQFLIQYYNGEERAKGNILERFSAQQFPDLHSELNLSSLELGDSALYFCASSAASGRNSDTQYFGPGTRLTVL.

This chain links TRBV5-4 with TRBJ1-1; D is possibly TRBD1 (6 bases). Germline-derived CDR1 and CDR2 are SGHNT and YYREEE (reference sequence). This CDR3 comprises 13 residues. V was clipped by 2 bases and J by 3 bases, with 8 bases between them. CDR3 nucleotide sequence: TGTGCCAGCAGCTTACAGGGCTACACTGAAGCTTTCTTT. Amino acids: CASSLQGYTEAFF.

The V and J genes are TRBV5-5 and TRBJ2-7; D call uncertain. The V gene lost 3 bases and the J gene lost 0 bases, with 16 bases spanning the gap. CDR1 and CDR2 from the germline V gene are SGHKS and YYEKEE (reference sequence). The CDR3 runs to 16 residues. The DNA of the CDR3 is TGTGCCAGCAGCTCTAGAAGTGGCGGAAACTCCTACGAGCAGTACTTC. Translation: CASSSRSGGNSYEQYF.

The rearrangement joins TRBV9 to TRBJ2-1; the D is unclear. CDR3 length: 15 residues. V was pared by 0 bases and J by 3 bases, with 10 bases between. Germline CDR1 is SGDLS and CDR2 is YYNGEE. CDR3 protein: CASSVASHYYNEQFF. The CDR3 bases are TGTGCCAGCAGCGTAGCTTCCCACTACTACAATGAGCAGTTCTTC.

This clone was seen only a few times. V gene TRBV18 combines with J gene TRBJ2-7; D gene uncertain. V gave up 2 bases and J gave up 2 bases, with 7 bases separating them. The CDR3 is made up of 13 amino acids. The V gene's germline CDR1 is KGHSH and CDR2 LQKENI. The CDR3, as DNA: TGTGCCAGCTCACCAGGGATGGCCTACGAGCAGTACTTC. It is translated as CASSPGMAYEQYF.

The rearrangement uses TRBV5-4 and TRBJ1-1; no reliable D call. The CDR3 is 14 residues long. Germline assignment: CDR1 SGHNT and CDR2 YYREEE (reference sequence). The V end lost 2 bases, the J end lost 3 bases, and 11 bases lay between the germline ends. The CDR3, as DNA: TGTGCCAGCAGCTTTGGACCCACTTACACTGAAGCTTTCTTT. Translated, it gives CASSFGPTYTEAFF. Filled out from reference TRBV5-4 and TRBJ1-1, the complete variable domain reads ETGVTQSPTHLIKTRGQQVTLRCSSQSGHNTVSWYQQALGQGPQFIFQYYREEENGRGNFPPRFSGLQFPNYSSELNVNALELDDSALYLCASSFGPTYTEAFFGQGTRLTVV.

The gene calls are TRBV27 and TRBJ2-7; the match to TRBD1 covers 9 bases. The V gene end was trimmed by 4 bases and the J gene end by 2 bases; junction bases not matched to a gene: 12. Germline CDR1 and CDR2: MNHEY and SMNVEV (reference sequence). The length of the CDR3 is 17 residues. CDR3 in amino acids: CASSSHRDRVWAYEQYF. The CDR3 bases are TGTGCCAGCAGTTCCCACCGGGACAGGGTGTGGGCCTACGAGCAGTACTTC.

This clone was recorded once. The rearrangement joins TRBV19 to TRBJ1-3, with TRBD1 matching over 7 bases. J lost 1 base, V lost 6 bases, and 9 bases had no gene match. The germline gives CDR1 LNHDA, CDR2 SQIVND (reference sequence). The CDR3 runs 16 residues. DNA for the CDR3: TGTGCCAGTAGAACAGGGGCCGGGGGATCTGGAAACACCATATATTTT. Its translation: CASRTGAGGSGNTIYF.

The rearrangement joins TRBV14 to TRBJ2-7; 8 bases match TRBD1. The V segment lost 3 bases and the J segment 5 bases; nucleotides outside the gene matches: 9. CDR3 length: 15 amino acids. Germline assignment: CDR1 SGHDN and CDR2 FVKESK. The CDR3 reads CASSHSPGGRDEQYF. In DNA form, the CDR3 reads TGTGCCAGCAGCCACTCCCCAGGGGGCCGCGACGAGCAGTACTTC.